This T cell receptor beta chain was captured by sequencing in a study of blood T cell repertoires in COVID-19. Study background: The cDNA or gDNA used as material had been derived from T cells, B-cell-depleted T cells, or PBMCs.

The CDR3 is 16 amino acids. The J segment lost 3 bases and the V segment lost 1 base, leaving 6 bases of the junction unmatched. Germline lookup yields CDR1 LGHNT and CDR2 FRNRAP. As processed by the authors: Amplification of reference gene primers provided the estimated nucleated cell counts. Clones were read by immunoSEQ multiplex PCR, and TCRdb kept only the in-frame ones, dropping some. That table is the source of V, J and clone size, and D and trimming were worked out from the DNA. The data contain about 35,000 clones, over 80% of them singletons. This chain links TRBV12-5 with TRBJ1-2; 9 nucleotides match TRBD1. This receptor was obtained from a man older than 75 with active COVID-19. Sequencing used peripheral blood. The CDR3 coding sequence is TGTGCTAGTGGTTTGGGAGACAGGGGGAGGGACTATGGCTACACCTTC. Translating gives CASGLGDRGRDYGYTF.